The present TCR beta chain was sequenced within a study of OX40 agonist ivuxolimab in advanced cancers. General study results and limits: Antigen specificity remained undetermined for the expanded peripheral T cells.

Germline V gene sequence: CDR1 SGHRS, CDR2 YFSETQ. The CDR3 runs 16 residues. The V segment lost 0 bases and the J segment 2 bases; nucleotides outside the gene matches: 7. The method was immunoSEQ multiplex PCR; TCRdb's version includes in-frame clones alone and lacks a portion of them. Among around 70,000 clones listed, 85% to 90% were seen once. Points on this clone: As yet, its antigen is unknown.

The receptor was isolated from an adult with an advanced solid tumor such as melanoma, head and neck, liver or kidney cancer. The rearrangement joins TRBV5-1 to TRBJ2-5; 7 nucleotides align to TRBD2. The specimen was CD4+ or CD8+ T cells sorted from blood, collected in a trial of the OX40 agonist ivuxolimab. The CDR3 nucleotides read TGCGCCAGCAGCTTGGCGGCTAGCGGAGATCAAGAGACCCAGTACTTC. Amino acid sequence: CASSLAASGDQETQYF.